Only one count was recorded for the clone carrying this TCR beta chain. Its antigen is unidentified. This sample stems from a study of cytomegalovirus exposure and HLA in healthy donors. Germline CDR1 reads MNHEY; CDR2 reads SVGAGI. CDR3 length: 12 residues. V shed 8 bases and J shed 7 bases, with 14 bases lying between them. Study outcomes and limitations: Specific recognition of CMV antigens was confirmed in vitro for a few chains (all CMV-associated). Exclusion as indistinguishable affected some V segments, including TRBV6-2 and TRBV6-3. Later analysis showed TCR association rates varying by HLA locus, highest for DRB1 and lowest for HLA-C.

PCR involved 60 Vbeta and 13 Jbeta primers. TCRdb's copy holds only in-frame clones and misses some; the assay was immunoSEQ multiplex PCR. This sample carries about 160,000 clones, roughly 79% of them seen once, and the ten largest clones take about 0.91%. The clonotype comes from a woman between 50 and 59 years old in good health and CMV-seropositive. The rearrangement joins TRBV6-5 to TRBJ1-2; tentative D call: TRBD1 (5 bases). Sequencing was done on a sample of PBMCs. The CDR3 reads CASGGDHFGYTF. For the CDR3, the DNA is TGTGCCAGCGGGGGGGACCACTTTGGCTACACCTTC.